The clone carrying this T cell receptor beta chain was recorded a few times. Its antigen is not identified. Prepared libraries of TCR beta cDNA carried unique molecular identifiers. With roughly 0.9 to 11 million T cells as the source, some 510,000 cDNA molecules resulted. Each CDR3 protein is one row after TCRdb ran MiXCR on the PCR reads. Here the sample spans 700,000 to 900,000 distinct CDR3 sequences, roughly 46% being singletons. The V and J ends lost 3 bases and 6 bases respectively, with 18 bases between them. This CDR3 spans 15 amino acids. Germline assignment: CDR1 MNHEY and CDR2 SMNVEV (reference sequence). This sample was included in a study of post-analysis software for immune sequencing data. Findings and limits, study-wide: Multiple sclerosis patients had significantly lower normalized Chao1 diversity than controls. The five TRBV segments detected at higher frequency in patients than in controls included TRBV5-6, TRBV5-1 and TRBV20-1.

The source of this sequence is a girl aged 5 to 17 with multiple sclerosis. V is TRBV27 and J is TRBJ2-7; D is possibly TRBD1 or TRBD2 (5 bases each). The sample consisted of blood. CDR3 residues: CASSFGATPGGEQYF. CDR3 DNA sequence: TGTGCCAGCAGTTTCGGGGCTACTCCTGGGGGCGAGCAGTACTTC.